Shown below are 16 T cell receptor beta chains from a single sample sequenced in a study of CD8+ T cells in alopecia areata. The authors extracted RNA and reverse transcribed it into cDNA as the sequencing template. The repertoire was sequenced with immunoSEQ multiplex PCR; TCRdb's copy has only in-frame clones and lacks some. The sample consists of more than 95,000 clones, roughly 55% of them appearing once. Documented treatment: oral pan-JAK inhibitor, 5-10 mg twice daily. Sample: CD4+ T cells sorted from blood, taken at week 4, from a patient treated with tofacitinib. These receptors came from a human donor with alopecia areata.

This clone has only a few counts. The rearrangement joins TRBV7-8 to TRBJ1-2; no clear D. The CDR3 extends over 12 amino acids. Germline V gene sequence: CDR1 SGHVS, CDR2 FQNEAQ. Trimming cost V 0 bases and J 5 bases, with 4 bases left between them. The CDR3 sequence is CASSLAEYGYTF. In DNA, the CDR3 is TGTGCCAGCAGCTTAGCAGAGTATGGCTACACCTTC.

This chain joins TRBV27 and TRBJ1-1, with 7 nucleotides matching TRBD1. The CDR3 contains 15 residues. The V and J ends lost 1 base and 4 bases, in that order; junction bases with no gene match: 6. Germline V gene lookup returns CDR1 MNHEY and CDR2 SMNVEV (reference sequence). The CDR3 region is CASSLYLQGGTEAFF. In DNA form, the CDR3 reads TGTGCCAGCAGTTTATATCTGCAGGGGGGCACTGAAGCTTTCTTT.

The chain is built from TRBV7-2 and TRBJ2-5; weak D call: TRBD2 (6 bases). V lost 3 bases and J lost 1, with 15 bases in between. The CDR3 loop spans 16 amino acids. From germline, CDR1 is SGHTA and CDR2 FQGNSA. The CDR3 nucleotides are TGTGCCAGCAGCTTCCTGGCGGGAACCCGCCAAGAGACCCAGTACTTC. Protein: CASSFLAGTRQETQYF.

The gene calls are TRBV7-9 and TRBJ2-1; 10 nucleotides line up with TRBD2. Germline V CDR1 and CDR2: SEHNR, FQNEAQ (reference sequence). The CDR3 runs 16 residues. Unmatched junction bases numbered 5, after V lost 5 bases and J lost 1 base. In DNA, the CDR3 is TGTGCCAGCAGCGGGCGGACTAGCGGATCCTACAATGAGCAGTTCTTC. It is translated as CASSGRTSGSYNEQFF. Using reference TRBV7-9 and TRBJ2-1 for the parts outside the CDR3, the full variable domain is DTGVSQNPRHKITKRGQNVTFRCDPISEHNRLYWYRQTLGQGPEFLTYFQNEAQLEKSRLLSDRFSAERPKGSFSTLEIQRTEQGDSAMYLCASSGRTSGSYNEQFFGPGTRLTVL.

J is TRBJ2-5 and V is TRBV4-1, with D possibly TRBD1 on 6 matching bases. In germline, CDR1 is MGHRA, CDR2 YSYEKL. The ends were cut back, 3 bases at V and 14 bases at J, with 16 bases in the middle. There are 12 residues in the CDR3. This chain's CDR3 is CASSQYPQGFYF. The CDR3 coding sequence is TGCGCCAGCAGCCAGTATCCACAGGGATTCTACTTC.

The V call is TRBV9, the J call TRBJ1-2; unclear D gene. In germline, CDR1 is SGDLS, CDR2 YYNGEE. The CDR3 length is 13 residues. Trimming shortened V by 1 base and J by 7 bases, and 11 bases separated the two germline ends. CDR3 sequence (DNA): TGTGCCAGCAGCGTAATTTCGGAGGGTGGCTACACCTTC. Translated: CASSVISEGGYTF.

Only a few counts were recorded for this clone. Here the CDR3 reads CASSPTDRGDKKLFF. DNA of the CDR3: TGTGCCAGCAGCCCAACCGACAGGGGAGATAAAAAACTGTTTTTT. J is TRBJ1-4 and V is TRBV4-2, with TRBD1 matching over 8 bases. Trimming at V came to 4 bases and at J to 9 bases, leaving 10 bases not matched to a gene. Germline V lookup: CDR1 LGHNA, CDR2 YNFKEQ. This CDR3 has 15 residues.

This clone was detected only once. The V call is TRBV5-1, the J call TRBJ1-1; unclear D gene. Trimming stripped 3 bases from V and 0 bases from J, with 12 bases between. Germline V gene data show CDR1 as SGHRS and CDR2 as YFSETQ. The CDR3 is 15 amino acids. The CDR3 spells CASSSNRGMNTEAFF. The CDR3 nucleotides are TGCGCCAGCAGCTCAAATAGAGGGATGAACACTGAAGCTTTCTTT.

CDR3 in amino acids: CIHKCGTETYEQYF. CDR3 nucleotides: TGCATCCATAAATGCGGGACAGAAACCTACGAGCAGTACTTC. J is TRBJ2-7 and V is TRBV29-1; tentatively, D is TRBD1 (7 bases). Per the germline V gene, CDR1 is SQVTM and CDR2 is ANQGSEA. The CDR3 loop spans 14 amino acids.

The chain is built from TRBV9 and TRBJ1-1, with D maybe TRBD1 (5 bases). Deletions cut 0 bases from V and 4 bases from J, with 10 bases between. The V gene's germline CDR1 is SGDLS and CDR2 YYNGEE. The CDR3 is 14 amino acids. The CDR3 nucleotides read TGTGCCAGCAGCGTAGTGGGGGGATCCACTGAAGCTTTCTTT. It codes for CASSVVGGSTEAFF.

In this sample, this clone turned up once. A junction end diverges from the germline sequence, so it may reflect a read error. The chain is built from TRBV7-3 and TRBJ2-2, with unresolved D. The germline gives CDR1 SGHTA, CDR2 FQGTGA. The CDR3 runs 12 residues. The CDR3 protein is CASSSTTRELFF. The CDR3 nucleotides read TGTGCCAGCAGCTCGACCACCAGGGAGCTGTTTTTT.

This clone was counted only a few times. This sequence joins TRBV30 and TRBJ1-1; D remains ambiguous. The CDR3 is 11 amino acids. Germline CDR1 is GTSNPN and CDR2 is SVGIG (reference sequence). V shed 3 bases and J shed 3 bases, with 5 bases lying between them. The CDR3 nucleotides read TGTGCCTGGAGGATTTACACTGAAGCTTTCTTT. Translating gives CAWRIYTEAFF.

This clone was counted a single time. The chain employs TRBV7-9 and TRBJ2-7; possible D gene TRBD2, 6 bases. Trimming removed 7 bases from V and 4 bases from J, with 20 bases in between. The CDR3 has 15 amino acids. From germline, CDR1 is SEHNR and CDR2 FQNEAQ (reference sequence). CDR3: CASTDPGLQSYEQYF. As DNA, the CDR3 is TGTGCCAGCACCGACCCGGGACTCCAATCATACGAGCAGTACTTC.

The sample holds many counts of this clone. V is TRBV7-2 and J is TRBJ1-2, with TRBD1 matching 9 bases. Germline values: CDR1 SGHTA, CDR2 FQGNSA. After removal of 1 base from V and 5 bases from J, the junction contained 11 bases not matched to a gene. The CDR3 spans 17 residues. CDR3 sequence reads: CASSLDRGLITSYGYTF. CDR3 nucleotides: TGTGCCAGCAGCTTAGACAGGGGGCTAATAACTTCTTATGGCTACACCTTC.

V usage is TRBV2 and J usage is TRBJ1-1; D is unresolved. Germline assignment: CDR1 SNHLY and CDR2 FYNNEI. The CDR3 is made up of 15 amino acids. The germline V and J ends were trimmed by 6 bases and 0 bases, with 14 bases remaining between them. This CDR3 is CASSLELIVNTEAFF. In DNA, the CDR3 is TGTGCCAGCAGCCTGGAATTGATTGTGAACACTGAAGCTTTCTTT.

This clone was picked up many times. The chain carries TRBV11-2 and TRBJ1-4; no clear D. The V gene's germline CDR1 is SGHAT and CDR2 FQNNGV. The CDR3 totals 13 residues. Trimming removed 5 bases at V and 8 bases at J, with 12 bases between. In DNA form, the CDR3 reads TGTGCCAGCAGCCCCAGGACGAACGAAAAACTGTTTTTT. Encoded protein: CASSPRTNEKLFF.